This T cell receptor beta chain was sequenced for a study of blood T cell repertoires in COVID-19. The wider study: Collection of acute and convalescent COVID-19 samples took place in the United States, Italy and Spain. From T cells, B-cell-depleted T cells, or PBMCs came the material, which was cDNA or gDNA.

Per the original data handling: Amplifying reference gene primers gave estimates of nucleated cell counts. Some clones are missing from TCRdb's copy, which holds only in-frame ones; the method was immunoSEQ multiplex PCR. V, J and clone size are taken as reported in that table, and D and trimming were inferred from the DNA itself. The sample lists about 110,000 clones, 85% seen once, with around an eighth in the top ten. The CDR3 contains 14 residues. Germline V lookup: CDR1 SNHLY, CDR2 FYNNEI. The V gene end was trimmed by 6 bases and the J gene end by 0 bases; junction bases not matched to a gene: 4.

The sequencing input was peripheral blood. The rearrangement links TRBV2 to TRBJ2-7; 8 positions agree with TRBD2. This TCR was sampled from a human donor in a cohort sampled during active COVID-19. In DNA, the CDR3 is TGTGCCAGCAGACTAGCGGTTAACTCCTACGAGCAGTACTTC. Protein product: CASRLAVNSYEQYF.